This T cell receptor (beta chain) was observed in a study of PD-L1 blockade in urothelial cancer. Study-level information: Analyzed time points were 3 weeks (second dose) and 6 weeks after therapy began. T cell content in blood samples showed a median of about 140,000.

The CDR3 is made up of 17 amino acids. V lost 5 bases and J lost 0; bases outside the gene matches: 8. CDR1 is LNHDA, CDR2 SQIVND, per germline (reference sequence). Synthetic TCR analog templates were spiked into all PCRs individually. The repertoire was sequenced with immunoSEQ multiplex PCR; TCRdb's copy has only in-frame clones and lacks some. The profile shows 25,000 to 35,000 clones, 70% to 90% of them singletons. The sample in question was PBMCs, obtained around atezolizumab (anti-PD-L1) treatment. The origin of this receptor is a man over 45 with urothelial cancer. V gene TRBV19 combines with J gene TRBJ2-4; 9 bases fit TRBD2. CDR3 residues: CASSSRTSDLAKNIQYF. Here the CDR3 DNA reads TGTGCCAGTAGTTCCAGGACTAGCGATCTAGCCAAAAACATTCAGTACTTC.